The subject of this entry is one TCR beta chain. Its specificity is unknown. This entry comes from a study of T-cell memory formation after mild COVID-19. Study summary: Largely, TCR clusters stayed within a single donor. Overall study findings and caveats: Among contracting clones, CD4+ were mainly CM/EM and CD8+ enriched in EMRA.

Sample barcodes and UMIs were carried by the TCR alpha and TCR beta cDNA libraries that 5'RACE generated with constant-segment primers. TCRdb fed the 5' RACE reads into MiXCR, producing one record per CDR3 protein. The sample has about 620,000 distinct CDR3 sequences, roughly 18% seen once. The CDR3 sequence is 12 residues long. Looked up from germline, CDR1 is LNHDA and CDR2 is SQIVND (reference sequence). V was cut by 2 bases and J by 11 bases, with 12 bases left in between. The V call is TRBV19, the J call TRBJ1-1, with a tentative D call TRBD1 (5 bases). This receptor was taken from an adult woman who had mild COVID-19 (a few samples of this study predate the infection). Cell type and time point are not known. Sequenced input: PBMCs or a T cell subset sorted from them (not recorded which). The CDR3 here is CASSIPGAGAFF. The CDR3 region has the DNA TGTGCCAGTAGTATACCCGGGGCCGGGGCTTTCTTT.